One sample yielded the 28 T cell receptor beta chains listed below, sequenced in a study of cytotoxic CD8 clonotypes in ibrutinib-treated CLL. Assay: immunoSEQ multiplex PCR; the TCRdb copy retains only in-frame clones and omits some. The sample comprises some 92,000 clones, approximately 71% of which are singletons, and approximately 23% rests with the top ten. The sample was PBMCs, taken after 24 months of ibrutinib treatment. The receptors originated from a human donor with chronic lymphocytic leukemia.

The chain employs TRBV5-6 and TRBJ1-2; tentatively, D is TRBD1 (5 bases). The V and J ends lost 4 bases and 6 bases respectively, with 19 bases between them. The germline V gene encodes CDR1 SGHDT and CDR2 YYEEEE. This CDR3 has 15 amino acids. This CDR3 reads CASSRPQGSSDGYTF. The DNA of the CDR3 is TGTGCCAGCAGCCGCCCGCAGGGAAGCTCGGATGGCTACACCTTC. The variable domain in full, completed from reference TRBV5-6 and TRBJ1-2, reads DAGVTQSPTHLIKTRGQQVTLRCSPKSGHDTVSWYQQALGQGPQFIFQYYEEEERQRGNFPDRFSGHQFPNYSSELNVNALLLGDSALYLCASSRPQGSSDGYTFGSGTRLTVV.

The chain recombines TRBV10-3 with TRBJ1-1; TRBD1 agrees at 8 bases. The CDR3 consists of 15 residues. Germline CDR1 reads ENHRY; CDR2 reads SYGVKD. V lost 0 bases, J lost 5 bases, and 5 bases stayed unmatched. CDR3 bases: TGTGCCATCAGTGAGTCCCCAGGGGGCCAAACTGAAGCTTTCTTT. Protein sequence: CAISESPGGQTEAFF.

The rearrangement links TRBV5-1 to TRBJ1-2, with D possibly being TRBD1 (5 bases). The CDR3 consists of 11 residues. Trimming removed 7 bases at V and 8 bases at J, with 12 bases between. The germline gives CDR1 SGHRS, CDR2 YFSETQ. The CDR3 here is CASSGGVGYTF. DNA for the CDR3: TGCGCCAGCTCGGGGGGAGTGGGCTACACCTTC.

This sequence joins TRBV10-2 and TRBJ2-2, with 8 bases matching TRBD1. J gave up 4 bases and V 4 bases, and 5 bases lay outside the gene matches. CDR1 and CDR2 (germline): WSHSY, SAAADI. The CDR3 is 15 amino acids. In DNA, the CDR3 is TGCGCCAGCAGTGGACAGGGGCTGGCCACCGGGGAGCTGTTTTTT. Protein: CASSGQGLATGELFF.

The chain joins TRBV6-4 to TRBJ2-2, with 8 bases matching TRBD2. Germline CDR1 is MRHNA and CDR2 is SNTAGT. The CDR3 is 14 amino acids. V lost 6 bases to trimming and J lost 5 bases; unmatched junction nucleotides: 5. The CDR3 is CASSAAGATGELFF. The CDR3 DNA reads as TGTGCCAGCAGCGCAGCGGGAGCGACCGGGGAGCTGTTTTTT.

The chain recombines TRBV5-8 with TRBJ1-3; D is undetermined. The germline V and J ends were trimmed by 5 bases and 4 bases, with 16 bases remaining between them. Germline V lookup: CDR1 SGHTS, CDR2 YDEGEE. The CDR3 has 15 residues. The CDR3: CASRHRQTSGNTIYF. In nucleotides, the CDR3 is TGTGCCAGCAGACACCGACAAACATCCGGAAACACCATATATTTT.

The table lists this clone with a count of one. The genes are TRBV5-6 and TRBJ2-7; 10 nucleotides align to TRBD2. Germline CDR1 is SGHDT and CDR2 is YYEEEE. The length of the CDR3 is 15 residues. J gave up 7 bases and V 7 bases, and 14 bases lay outside the gene matches. CDR3 nucleotide sequence: TGTGCCAGCGGACGAAGTAGCGGGAGGTTAAGAGAGCAGTACTTC. Translating gives CASGRSSGRLREQYF.

The J gene is TRBJ1-1, the V gene TRBV2; D not certain. This CDR3 is built from 15 residues. The V gene lost 3 bases and the J gene lost 2 bases, with 13 bases spanning the gap. Germline V gene sequence: CDR1 SNHLY, CDR2 FYNNEI. As DNA, the CDR3 is TGTGCCAGCAGTGAGACACGGACGGTCAACACTGAAGCTTTCTTT. This codes for CASSETRTVNTEAFF.

The chain has TRBV6-1 and TRBJ1-4; 7 nucleotides match TRBD1. Germline V gene sequence: CDR1 MNHNS, CDR2 SASEGT. The CDR3 loop spans 18 amino acids. The junction had 11 bases not matched to a gene; V was cut back by 4 bases and J by 0 bases. CDR3 nucleotides: TGTGCCAGCAGTGGGGGCTGGGGACAGCGCTCAACTAATGAAAAACTGTTTTTT. Translation: CASSGGWGQRSTNEKLFF.

In DNA, the CDR3 is TGTGCCAGCAGCTTATGGCCAGGGGGCGCAGGGAGTCAGCCCCAGCATTTT. Amino acid sequence: CASSLWPGGAGSQPQHF. V usage is TRBV7-2 and J usage is TRBJ1-5; 8 nucleotides agree with TRBD1. Losses at the gene ends were 2 bases for V and 6 bases for J; bases not matched to a gene: 12. Per the germline V gene, CDR1 is SGHTA and CDR2 is FQGNSA. This CDR3 is built from 17 residues.

In this sample, this clone turned up many times. The rearrangement uses TRBV6-1 and TRBJ1-2; the match to TRBD1 covers 8 bases. V was clipped by 8 bases and J by 8 bases; unmatched bases: 4. The germline CDR1 and CDR2 sequences are MNHNS and SASEGT. This CDR3 contains 11 residues. The CDR3 DNA follows: TGTGCCAGCTGGACAGGGAGCGGCTACACCTTC. Translated, it gives CASWTGSGYTF.

This clone appeared once. This chain links TRBV6-1 with TRBJ1-5; D is ambiguous. The V gene's germline CDR1 is MNHNS and CDR2 SASEGT. The CDR3 spans 15 residues. V gave up 9 bases and J gave up 0 bases, with 15 bases separating them. CDR3 bases: TGTGCCAGTAGGACGCCAGCCGATAGCAATCAGCCCCAGCATTTT. Its protein is CASRTPADSNQPQHF.

The chain combines TRBV7-7 with TRBJ2-2; weak D call: TRBD2 (5 bases). The CDR3 has 16 residues. Germline V gives CDR1 SSHAT, CDR2 FNYEAQ (reference sequence). Trimming cost V 1 base and J 8 bases, with 17 bases left between them. For the CDR3, the DNA is TGTGCCAGCAGCTTAGACCCACCGCCGACGGGAGGGGAGCTGTTTTTT. Translating gives CASSLDPPPTGGELFF.

In its sample, this clone was seen once. V and J are TRBV7-3 and TRBJ2-3; TRBD2 agrees at 10 bases. V shed 3 bases and J 4 bases; nucleotides not matched to a gene: 4. The CDR3 is 15 residues long. Per germline, CDR1 SGHTA and CDR2 FQGTGA. The CDR3 loop is CASSFLAGDADTQYF. The CDR3 bases are TGTGCCAGCAGCTTCCTAGCGGGAGACGCAGATACGCAGTATTTT.

The chain joins TRBV10-2 to TRBJ2-7; D might be TRBD1 (5 bases). Trimming left V 4 bases short and J 2 bases short, with 12 bases between. Germline values: CDR1 WSHSY, CDR2 SAAADI. There are 14 residues in the CDR3. CDR3 DNA: TGCGCCAGCAGTGTACAGGTTGGCCCCTACGAGCAGTACTTC. Amino acids: CASSVQVGPYEQYF.

This clone was detected only a few times. V usage is TRBV29-1 and J usage is TRBJ2-5; perhaps TRBD2 as D (5 bases). With 4 bases removed from V and 5 bases from J, the gap between germline ends came to 14 bases. There are 13 residues in the CDR3. Germline-derived CDR1 and CDR2 are SQVTM and ANQGSEA. CDR3 DNA: TGCAGCGTTGGAGGGCCAGGTCCCGAGACCCAGTACTTC. Amino acids: CSVGGPGPETQYF.

In this sample, this clone turned up once. The chain is built from TRBV7-8 and TRBJ2-3, with 9 bases aligning to TRBD2. Germline CDR1 reads SGHVS; CDR2 reads FQNEAQ. The CDR3 is 15 residues long. Germline trimming cut 4 bases from V and 5 bases from J; bases unmatched to any gene: 7. CDR3 sequence (DNA): TGTGCCAGCAGCTCGAGCGGGAGGCGGATAGATACGCAGTATTTT. It specifies CASSSSGRRIDTQYF.

The gene calls are TRBV11-2 and TRBJ1-2; D perhaps matches TRBD1 (5 bases). CDR1 and CDR2 (germline): SGHAT, FQNNGV. The CDR3 extends over 14 amino acids. V lost 1 base to trimming and J lost 8 bases, with 14 bases between them. This chain's CDR3 is CASSLVQDGRGYTF. Written as DNA, the CDR3 is TGTGCCAGCAGCTTAGTACAGGACGGTAGGGGCTACACCTTC.

The chain is built from TRBV7-9 and TRBJ2-7, with TRBD2 matching over 9 bases. Looked up from germline, CDR1 is SEHNR and CDR2 is FQNEAQ (reference sequence). V gave up 4 bases and J gave up 5 bases; unmatched junction bases: 15. The CDR3 spans 17 residues. CDR3 DNA sequence: TGTGCCAGCAGCTCCTCGGCGGTAGCGGGAGCGATCCACGAGCAGTACTTC. Residues: CASSSSAVAGAIHEQYF.

The chain employs TRBV18 and TRBJ1-2, with 7 bases that match TRBD1. Germline V lookup: CDR1 KGHSH, CDR2 LQKENI. The J segment lost 4 bases and the V segment lost 0 bases, leaving 2 bases of the junction unmatched. The CDR3 is made up of 14 amino acids. The CDR3 protein is CASSPPYRGYGYTF. CDR3 DNA: TGTGCCAGCTCACCACCATACAGGGGCTATGGCTACACCTTC. Combining the CDR3 with reference TRBV18 and TRBJ1-2 gives the whole variable domain NAGVMQNPRHLVRRRGQEARLRCSPMKGHSHVYWYRQLPEEGLKFMVYLQKENIIDESGMPKERFSAEFPKEGPSILRIQQVVRGDSAAYFCASSPPYRGYGYTFGSGTRLTVV.

CDR3 residues: CASSREGHNEQFF. As DNA, the CDR3 is TGTGCCAGCAGCCGGGAGGGACATAATGAGCAGTTCTTC. V usage is TRBV5-5 and J usage is TRBJ2-1; TRBD2 aligns across 8 bases. This CDR3 contains 13 residues. The germline gives CDR1 SGHKS, CDR2 YYEKEE (reference sequence). V lost 4 bases and J lost 7; bases outside the gene matches: 4.

This clone has just a few counts. V is TRBV19 and J is TRBJ2-7; D perhaps matches TRBD2 (6 bases). The CDR3 runs 15 residues. With 3 bases removed from V and 0 bases from J, the gap between germline ends came to 12 bases. The germline CDR1 and CDR2 sequences are LNHDA and SQIVND (reference sequence). The CDR3 DNA reads TGTGCCAGTAGTATCCCCGGGACTGCCTCCTACGAGCAGTACTTC. It is translated as CASSIPGTASYEQYF.

The V and J genes are TRBV7-3 and TRBJ2-1, with a possible D match to TRBD1 (6 bases). The germline gives CDR1 SGHTA, CDR2 FQGTGA. The CDR3 consists of 12 residues. V lost 2 bases and J lost 8, with 7 bases in between. The CDR3 is CASSLQGYEQFF. CDR3 DNA sequence: TGTGCCAGCAGCTTACAGGGGTATGAGCAGTTCTTC.

The chain links TRBV6-1 to TRBJ1-4, with 9 bases lining up with TRBD1. The V and J ends lost 6 bases and 3 bases, in that order; junction bases with no gene match: 5. The CDR3 contains 15 residues. Germline CDR1 is MNHNS and CDR2 is SASEGT. This chain's CDR3 is CASSRDREANEKLFF. CDR3 coding DNA: TGTGCCAGCAGCCGGGACAGGGAGGCTAATGAAAAACTGTTTTTT.

This sequence joins TRBV7-9 and TRBJ1-3; D is possibly TRBD1 (6 bases). There are 16 residues in the CDR3. The germline V gene encodes CDR1 SEHNR and CDR2 FQNEAQ (reference sequence). Trimming stripped 5 bases from V and 4 bases from J, with 18 bases between. The CDR3 DNA is TGTGCCAGCAGCCCCCGCCTTACAGGGTTAGGAAACACCATATATTTT. Amino acids: CASSPRLTGLGNTIYF.

In its sample, this clone was seen once. The chain employs TRBV5-1 and TRBJ1-2; D unresolved. The CDR3 runs 14 residues. V lost 4 bases and J lost 1, with 11 bases in between. Per the germline V gene, CDR1 is SGHRS and CDR2 is YFSETQ. This CDR3 is CASSETSGNYGYTF. The CDR3, as DNA: TGCGCCAGCAGCGAAACAAGCGGTAACTATGGCTACACCTTC.

This clone was seen more than once but under ten times. This chain joins TRBV7-9 and TRBJ2-7, with 7 bases identical to TRBD1. The CDR3 runs to 12 residues. Germline values: CDR1 SEHNR, CDR2 FQNEAQ (reference sequence). V lost 5 bases and J lost 4; bases outside the gene matches: 2. The CDR3 DNA sequence: TGTGCCAGCAGCCTACAGGGGTACGAGCAGTACTTC. Its protein product is CASSLQGYEQYF. Drawing the rest from reference TRBV7-9 and TRBJ2-7, the complete variable domain is DTGVSQNPRHKITKRGQNVTFRCDPISEHNRLYWYRQTLGQGPEFLTYFQNEAQLEKSRLLSDRFSAERPKGSFSTLEIQRTEQGDSAMYLCASSLQGYEQYFGPGTRLTVT.

The chain couples TRBV11-2 to TRBJ1-4, with TRBD1 as a possible D gene (6 bases). The CDR3 has 14 residues. Trimming removed 5 bases at V and 8 bases at J, with 15 bases between. Germline loops: CDR1 SGHAT, CDR2 FQNNGV. CDR3 protein: CASSQTGNREKLFF. The CDR3 nucleotides read TGTGCCAGCAGCCAAACAGGGAACCGAGAAAAACTGTTTTTT.